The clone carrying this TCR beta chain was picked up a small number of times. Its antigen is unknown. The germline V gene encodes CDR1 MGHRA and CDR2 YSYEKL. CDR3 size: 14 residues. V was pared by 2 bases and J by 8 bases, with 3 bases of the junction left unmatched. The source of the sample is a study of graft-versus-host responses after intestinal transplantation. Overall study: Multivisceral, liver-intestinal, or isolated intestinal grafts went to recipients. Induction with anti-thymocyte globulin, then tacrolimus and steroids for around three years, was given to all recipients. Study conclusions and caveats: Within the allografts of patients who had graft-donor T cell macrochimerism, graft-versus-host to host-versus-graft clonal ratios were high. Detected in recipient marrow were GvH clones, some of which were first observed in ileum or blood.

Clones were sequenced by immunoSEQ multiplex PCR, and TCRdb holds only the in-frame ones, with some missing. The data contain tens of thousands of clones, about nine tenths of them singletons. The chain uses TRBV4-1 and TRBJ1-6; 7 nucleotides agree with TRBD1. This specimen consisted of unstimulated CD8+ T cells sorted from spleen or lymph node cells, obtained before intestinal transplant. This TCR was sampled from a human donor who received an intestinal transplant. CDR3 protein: CASSQPGQYSPLHF. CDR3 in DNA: TGCGCCAGCAGCCAACCGGGACAGTATTCACCCCTCCACTTT.